The rows below give T cell receptor beta chains drawn from one sample of a study of cytomegalovirus exposure and HLA in healthy donors. The method was immunoSEQ multiplex PCR; TCRdb's version includes in-frame clones alone and lacks a portion of them. The table shows around 190,000 clones, with 86% occurring only once. Sequencing was performed on PBMCs. These receptors all come from a woman in her thirties in good health and CMV-seronegative. The CDR3 runs from the conserved cysteine through the conserved F or W. The order of the fields is J gene, V gene, D gene, clone size, CDR3 DNA, CDR3 protein. A D gene is named only where the DNA matches it firmly. Some rows mark clone size as missing; the rest say once, few, many or name a class of expanded clone.

J gene: TRBJ2-7
V gene: TRBV7-3
D gene: -
clone size: -
CDR3 DNA: TGTGCCAGCAGCTTACGGGGAAACTACGAGCAGTACTTC
CDR3 protein: CASSLRGNYEQYF

J gene: TRBJ1-4
V gene: TRBV9
D gene: TRBD1
clone size: -
CDR3 DNA: TGTGCCAGCAGCGCGACAGGGGGGAATGAAAAACTGTTTTTT
CDR3 protein: CASSATGGNEKLFF

J gene: TRBJ2-5
V gene: TRBV5-8
D gene: -
clone size: -
CDR3 DNA: TGTGCCAGCAGCTTGGCTCCTAGCGTACAAGAGACCCAGTACTTC
CDR3 protein: CASSLAPSVQETQYF

J gene: TRBJ2-1
V gene: TRBV4-1
D gene: TRBD2
clone size: -
CDR3 DNA: TGCGCCAGCAGCCAAGGGGGGGGTGAGCAGTTCTTC
CDR3 protein: CASSQGGGEQFF

J gene: TRBJ2-2
V gene: TRBV28
D gene: -
clone size: -
CDR3 DNA: TGTGCCAGCAGTTTATCAAGCCCCACAGGGAACACCGGGGAGCTGTTTTTT
CDR3 protein: CASSLSSPTGNTGELFF

J gene: TRBJ2-2
V gene: TRBV6-6
D gene: -
clone size: -
CDR3 DNA: TGTGCCAGCACACAGGTTCGGGAGCTGTTTTTT
CDR3 protein: CASTQVRELFF

J gene: TRBJ2-2
V gene: TRBV7-8
D gene: TRBD1
clone size: -
CDR3 DNA: TGTGCCAGCAGCTTAGTCGACAGGGGTACCGGGGAGCTGTTTTTT
CDR3 protein: CASSLVDRGTGELFF

J gene: TRBJ1-1
V gene: TRBV6-1
D gene: -
clone size: -
CDR3 DNA: TGTGCCAGCGGCCCACAGGGTAGATGGTCTGAAGCTTTCTTT
CDR3 protein: CASGPQGRWSEAFF

J gene: TRBJ2-1
V gene: TRBV19
D gene: -
clone size: -
CDR3 DNA: TGTGCCAGTAGTTACGTGTTAGTGGGAGGCCCATACAATGAGCAGTTCTTC
CDR3 protein: CASSYVLVGGPYNEQFF

J gene: TRBJ2-3
V gene: TRBV7-3
D gene: -
clone size: few
CDR3 DNA: TGTGCCAGCAGTTCGACGGGGGATACGCAGTATTTT
CDR3 protein: CASSSTGDTQYF

J gene: TRBJ2-1
V gene: TRBV5-1
D gene: -
clone size: -
CDR3 DNA: TGCGCCAGCAGCCCGCGGACAGCCGTGAGCTCCTACAATGAGCAGTTCTTC
CDR3 protein: CASSPRTAVSSYNEQFF

J gene: TRBJ1-1
V gene: TRBV6-1
D gene: -
clone size: -
CDR3 DNA: TGTGCCAGCGGCACAACGGGAGACACTGAAGCTTTCTTT
CDR3 protein: CASGTTGDTEAFF

J gene: TRBJ1-3
V gene: TRBV28
D gene: -
clone size: once
CDR3 DNA: TGTGCCAGCAGTCCCCCTTTGGACAGCTCTGGAAACACCATATATTTT
CDR3 protein: CASSPPLDSSGNTIYF

J gene: TRBJ2-7
V gene: TRBV11-1
D gene: TRBD2
clone size: -
CDR3 DNA: TGTGCCAGCAGCTTAGCGGGACTAGCGGCCCCCTACGAGCAGTACTTC
CDR3 protein: CASSLAGLAAPYEQYF

J gene: TRBJ2-1
V gene: TRBV27
D gene: -
clone size: -
CDR3 DNA: TGTGCCAGCAGTCCGGAGGGAAGCTCCTACAATGAGCAGTTCTTC
CDR3 protein: CASSPEGSSYNEQFF

J gene: TRBJ2-1
V gene: TRBV4-1
D gene: TRBD2
clone size: -
CDR3 DNA: TGCGCCAGCAGCTTGACCGGGACTAGCTCTTACAATGAGCAGTTCTTC
CDR3 protein: CASSLTGTSSYNEQFF

J gene: TRBJ2-1
V gene: TRBV6-5
D gene: TRBD1
clone size: few
CDR3 DNA: TGTGCCAGCAGTTCCGGACAGGGCTCTTACAATGAGCAGTTCTTC
CDR3 protein: CASSSGQGSYNEQFF

J gene: TRBJ2-1
V gene: TRBV4-1
D gene: TRBD1
clone size: -
CDR3 DNA: TGCGCCAGCAGCCGGTTCCAGGGGGTGATCTACAATGAGCAGTTCTTC
CDR3 protein: CASSRFQGVIYNEQFF

J gene: TRBJ2-7
V gene: TRBV29-1
D gene: -
clone size: -
CDR3 DNA: TGCAGCGTTGAGAAGGGGATTGGGAACGAGCAGTACTTC
CDR3 protein: CSVEKGIGNEQYF

J gene: TRBJ1-1
V gene: TRBV28
D gene: TRBD1
clone size: -
CDR3 DNA: TGTGCCAGCAGGCAGCCGGGACAGGGAAACACTGAAGCTTTCTTT
CDR3 protein: CASRQPGQGNTEAFF

J gene: TRBJ2-7
V gene: TRBV5-1
D gene: TRBD2
clone size: -
CDR3 DNA: TGCGCCAGCAGACGGACTAGCGGGAACTACGAGCAGTACTTC
CDR3 protein: CASRRTSGNYEQYF

J gene: TRBJ1-5
V gene: TRBV7-9
D gene: TRBD1
clone size: -
CDR3 DNA: TGTGCCAGCAGCTTGGGGACAGGGGTTGAGCCCCAGCATTTT
CDR3 protein: CASSLGTGVEPQHF

J gene: TRBJ2-2
V gene: TRBV6-1
D gene: -
clone size: -
CDR3 DNA: TGTGCCAGCAGTGCCCTCCGGGTGGAAGGGCTGTTTTTT
CDR3 protein: CASSALRVEGLFF

J gene: TRBJ2-5
V gene: TRBV6-5
D gene: -
clone size: once
CDR3 DNA: TGTGCCAGCAGGGCTAGGGGGGGCGGGGAGACCCAGTACTTC
CDR3 protein: CASRARGGGETQYF

J gene: TRBJ2-3
V gene: TRBV28
D gene: -
clone size: -
CDR3 DNA: TGTGCCAGCAGTTTTACTGATACGCAGTATTTT
CDR3 protein: CASSFTDTQYF

J gene: TRBJ1-4
V gene: TRBV13
D gene: TRBD1
clone size: -
CDR3 DNA: TGTGCCAGCAGTTCCACCGGGACAGGAGACGAAAAACTGTTTTTT
CDR3 protein: CASSSTGTGDEKLFF

J gene: TRBJ1-5
V gene: TRBV19
D gene: -
clone size: -
CDR3 DNA: TGTGCCAGTAGTGAGTTCAACGGCAATCAGCCCCAGCATTTT
CDR3 protein: CASSEFNGNQPQHF

J gene: TRBJ2-7
V gene: TRBV28
D gene: TRBD2
clone size: once
CDR3 DNA: TGTGCCAGCAGTTCGGGACTAGCGGGTGCTCTCTCCTACGAGCAGTACTTC
CDR3 protein: CASSSGLAGALSYEQYF

J gene: TRBJ1-1
V gene: TRBV15
D gene: -
clone size: -
CDR3 DNA: TGTGCCACCAGAGAACACCCGAACACTGAAGCTTTCTTT
CDR3 protein: CATREHPNTEAFF

J gene: TRBJ2-7
V gene: TRBV5-1
D gene: TRBD1
clone size: -
CDR3 DNA: TGCGCCAGCAGCACCGGGACAGGCTACATCGAGCAGTACTTC
CDR3 protein: CASSTGTGYIEQYF

J gene: TRBJ2-1
V gene: TRBV4-2
D gene: TRBD2
clone size: -
CDR3 DNA: TGTGCCAGCAGCCAAGCGGAGCGGGGGGGCTACAATGAGCAGTTCTTC
CDR3 protein: CASSQAERGGYNEQFF

J gene: TRBJ2-7
V gene: TRBV7-2
D gene: TRBD1
clone size: -
CDR3 DNA: TGTGCCAGCAGCCTGGGACAGGGGGCGCACAACGAGCAGTACTTC
CDR3 protein: CASSLGQGAHNEQYF

J gene: TRBJ1-4
V gene: TRBV28
D gene: -
clone size: once
CDR3 DNA: TGTGCCAGCAGTTCTCCCGCACAGACAACTAATGAAAAACTGTTTTTT
CDR3 protein: CASSSPAQTTNEKLFF

J gene: TRBJ2-7
V gene: TRBV27
D gene: -
clone size: few
CDR3 DNA: TGTGCCAGCAGTCATACAGGGTACTACGAGCAGTACTTC
CDR3 protein: CASSHTGYYEQYF

J gene: TRBJ1-1
V gene: TRBV6-6
D gene: -
clone size: -
CDR3 DNA: TGTGCCAGCAGTTACTCGGGGGGGCCCAGGGTCACTGAAGCTTTCTTT
CDR3 protein: CASSYSGGPRVTEAFF